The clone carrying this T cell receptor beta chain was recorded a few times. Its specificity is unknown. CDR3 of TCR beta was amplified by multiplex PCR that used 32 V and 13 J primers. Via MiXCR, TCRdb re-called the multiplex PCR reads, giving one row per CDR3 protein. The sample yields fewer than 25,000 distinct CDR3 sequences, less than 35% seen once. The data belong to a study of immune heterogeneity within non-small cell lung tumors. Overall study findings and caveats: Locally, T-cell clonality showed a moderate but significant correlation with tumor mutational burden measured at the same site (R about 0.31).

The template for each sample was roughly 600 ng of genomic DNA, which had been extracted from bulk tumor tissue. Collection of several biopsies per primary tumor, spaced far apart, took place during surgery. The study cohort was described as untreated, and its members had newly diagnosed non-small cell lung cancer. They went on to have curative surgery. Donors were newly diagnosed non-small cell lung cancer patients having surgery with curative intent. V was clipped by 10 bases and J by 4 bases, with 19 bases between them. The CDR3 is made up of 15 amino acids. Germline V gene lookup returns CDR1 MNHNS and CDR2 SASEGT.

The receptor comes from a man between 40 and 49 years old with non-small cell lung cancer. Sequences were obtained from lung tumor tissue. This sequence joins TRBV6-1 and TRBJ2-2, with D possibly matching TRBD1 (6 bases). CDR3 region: CATSTWGLSTGELFF. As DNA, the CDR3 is TGTGCCACCTCGACTTGGGGGCTGAGCACCGGGGAGCTGTTTTTT.